This T cell receptor (beta chain) came from a study of T cell responses to AZD1222 COVID-19 vaccine. General study results and limits: Sampled repertoires all dated from after the peak T cell response. Donors, mostly white British, included more females; clonal diversity was possibly underestimated. Increases in Spike-specific TCR breadth and depth were seen after two AZD1222 doses.

The germline V gene has CDR1 SGHDT and CDR2 YYEEEE. V was shortened by 2 bases and J by 0 bases, with 8 bases between the two germline ends. The CDR3 spans 15 residues. Assay used: immunoSEQ multiplex PCR; TCRdb lists only in-frame clones, some missing. The table shows approximately 140,000 clones, with less than 95% occurring only once. As concerns this clone: Its matching antigen is unknown.

The sample was peripheral blood, taken on day 0 of AZD1222 vaccination. The gene calls are TRBV5-6 and TRBJ2-2; no definite D call. The source of this sequence is an adult in good health. The DNA for the CDR3 is TGTGCCAGCAGCTTTCCAGTCCCGAACACCGGGGAGCTGTTTTTT. Its protein product is CASSFPVPNTGELFF.